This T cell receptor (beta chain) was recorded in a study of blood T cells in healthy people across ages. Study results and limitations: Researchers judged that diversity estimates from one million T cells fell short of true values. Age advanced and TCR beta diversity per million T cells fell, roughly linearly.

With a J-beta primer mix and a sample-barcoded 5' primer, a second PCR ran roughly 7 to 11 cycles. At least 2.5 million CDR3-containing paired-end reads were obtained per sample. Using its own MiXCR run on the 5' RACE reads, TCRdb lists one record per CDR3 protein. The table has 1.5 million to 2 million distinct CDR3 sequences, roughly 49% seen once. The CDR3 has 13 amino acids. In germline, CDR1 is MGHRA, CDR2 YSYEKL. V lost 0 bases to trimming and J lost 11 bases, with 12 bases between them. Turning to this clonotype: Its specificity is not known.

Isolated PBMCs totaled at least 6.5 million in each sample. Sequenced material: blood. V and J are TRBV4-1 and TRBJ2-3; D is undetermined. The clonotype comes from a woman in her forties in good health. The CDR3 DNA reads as TGCGCCAGCAGCCAAGATGATTGGCGCGGGCAGTATTTT. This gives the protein CASSQDDWRGQYF.